One and the same sample provided the 2 T cell receptor beta chains below, sequenced in a study of CD8+CD57+ T cells in acquired aplastic anemia. Both TCR beta VDJ combination and CDR3 sequence profiling were carried out. Genomic DNA was the template for this profiling. TCRdb analysed the reads with MiXCR anew, one entry per CDR3 protein. The sample holds more than 250,000 distinct CDR3 sequences, roughly three fifths seen once. The source material was sorted CD4+, CD8+, or CD8+CD57+ T cells (not recorded which) from PBMCs. These receptor sequences come from a human donor with severe aplastic anemia or a healthy control (not recorded which).

This clonotype was recorded many times. The rearrangement joins TRBV5-6 to TRBJ2-3; D gene uncertain. The V gene lost 0 bases and the J gene lost 0 bases, with 11 bases spanning the gap. The CDR3 extends over 16 amino acids. Germline CDR1 SGHDT, CDR2 YYEEEE. CDR3 sequence reads: CASSLVTAASTDTQYF. CDR3 sequence (DNA): TGTGCCAGCAGCTTGGTAACGGCAGCCAGCACAGATACGCAGTATTTT.

The chain has TRBV2 and TRBJ1-1, with a weak D call TRBD1 (5 bases). CDR1 SNHLY and CDR2 FYNNEI come from the germline V gene. The CDR3 spans 12 residues. The germline V and J ends were trimmed by 8 bases and 1 base, with 8 bases remaining between them. In DNA form, the CDR3 reads TGTGCCAGCGATACAGGGAACACTGAAGCTTTCTTT. It translates to CASDTGNTEAFF.